What follows are 9 T cell receptor beta chains derived from one specimen sequenced in a study of response to subunit inactivated influenza vaccine. Each CDR3 protein gets one entry after TCRdb re-called the RT-PCR reads with MiXCR. The repertoire holds 710,000 or so distinct CDR3 sequences, with less than 20% as singletons. Sequencing was performed on PBMCs from blood, taken approximately 12 days after vaccination. The receptors derive from a man in his fifties who received an inactivated influenza vaccine.

In its sample, this clonotype was seen once. V usage is TRBV15 and J usage is TRBJ2-7, with D possibly TRBD2 on 6 matching bases. V was clipped by 0 bases and J by 6 bases, with 12 bases between them. CDR3 length: 14 amino acids. Germline CDR1 reads LNHNV; CDR2 reads YYDKDF (reference sequence). This CDR3 is CATSRDRTIREQYF. Written as DNA, the CDR3 is TGTGCCACCAGCAGAGATAGGACTATTCGCGAGCAGTACTTC.

The CDR3 nucleotides read TGCAGCGTTAAGGCGACCTACGAGCAGTACTTC. This encodes CSVKATYEQYF. The V call is TRBV29-1, the J call TRBJ2-7; D ambiguous. This CDR3 has 11 amino acids. V lost 5 bases, J lost 2 bases, and 7 bases lay in between. Germline V gene sequence: CDR1 SQVTM, CDR2 ANQGSEA.

This clonotype was observed a handful of times. The chain combines TRBV9 with TRBJ2-5; D might be TRBD1 (5 bases). Trimming removed 4 bases at V and 5 bases at J, with 18 bases between. CDR1 and CDR2 from the germline V gene are SGDLS and YYNGEE. CDR3 size: 15 residues. CDR3 residues: CASSPLRHPGETQYF. In nucleotides, the CDR3 is TGTGCCAGCAGCCCCCTCAGACACCCAGGGGAGACCCAGTACTTC.

This chain links TRBV4-2 with TRBJ2-6; D remains unclear. CDR1 is LGHNA and CDR2 is YNFKEQ in the germline V gene. CDR3 size: 21 residues. V was cut by 1 base and J by 0 bases, with 22 bases left in between. This CDR3 reads CASSQVRRRPDQSSGANVLTF. The CDR3 nucleotides read TGTGCCAGCAGCCAAGTTAGGCGCCGTCCCGACCAGAGCTCTGGGGCCAACGTCCTGACTTTC.

This clonotype was observed a few times. V is TRBV20-1 and J is TRBJ2-5, with 12 bases lining up with TRBD1. With V trimmed by 4 bases and J by 4 bases, 7 bases remained unmatched. Germline CDR1 DFQATT, CDR2 SNEGSKA (reference sequence). The CDR3 has 15 residues. For the CDR3, the DNA is TGCAGTGCTACGCCGGGACAGGGGGCAGGAGAGACCCAGTACTTC. Translation gives CSATPGQGAGETQYF.

This clonotype came up a few times. The V and J genes are TRBV25-1 and TRBJ1-1, with D perhaps TRBD1 (5 bases). V shed 5 bases and J shed 5 bases, with 18 bases lying between them. The CDR3 has 15 amino acids. Germline V gene sequence: CDR1 MGHDK, CDR2 SYGVNS. For the CDR3, the DNA is TGTGCCAGCAGTCCTCCCCTGGGACTTACAACTGAAGCTTTCTTT. Residues: CASSPPLGLTTEAFF.

J is TRBJ1-5 and V is TRBV6-2 or TRBV6-3; D is unclear. In germline, CDR1 is MNHEY, CDR2 SVGEGT. V was pared by 3 bases and J by 4 bases, with 10 bases between. The CDR3 has 14 residues. Written as DNA, the CDR3 is TGTGCCAGCAGTTATCTGGCGGGAAATCAGCCCCAGCATTTT. Protein: CASSYLAGNQPQHF.

At least ten counts were recorded for this clonotype. The chain recombines TRBV5-1 with TRBJ2-7, with D perhaps given as TRBD1 or TRBD2 (5 bases each). The CDR3 covers 15 residues. With 4 bases removed from V and 4 bases from J, the gap between germline ends came to 18 bases. CDR1 and CDR2 from the germline V gene are SGHRS and YFSETQ. The CDR3 reads CASSPIPGLGYEQYF. The CDR3 nucleotides read TGCGCCAGCAGCCCAATACCGGGGCTAGGTTACGAGCAGTACTTC.

This sequence joins TRBV4-1 and TRBJ1-1, with 7 nucleotides matching TRBD1. The V gene end was trimmed by 7 bases and the J gene end by 1 base; junction bases not matched to a gene: 9. Germline V gene lookup returns CDR1 MGHRA and CDR2 YSYEKL. The CDR3 has 15 amino acids. This CDR3 is CASNHPGQRNTEAFF. The CDR3 nucleotides read TGCGCCAGCAACCATCCGGGACAGAGGAACACTGAAGCTTTCTTT.